These 14 T cell receptor beta chains came from one sample sequenced in a study of blood T cell repertoires in COVID-19. Assay: immunoSEQ multiplex PCR; the TCRdb copy retains only in-frame clones and omits some. The data show 90,000 to 150,000 clones, roughly nine tenths seen once. The sample was peripheral blood. These receptors were obtained from a human donor in a cohort sampled during active COVID-19.

The genes are TRBV3-1 (or the pseudogene TRBV3-2) and TRBJ2-3; D is perhaps TRBD2 (5 bases). V was shortened by 4 bases and J by 4 bases, with 15 bases between the two germline ends. The CDR3 runs 15 residues. Looked up from germline, CDR1 is LGHDT and CDR2 is YNNKEL (reference sequence). The CDR3: CASSPRRTLPDTQYF. CDR3 in DNA: TGTGCCAGCAGCCCGAGGAGGACTCTCCCAGATACGCAGTATTTT.

The V gene is TRBV11-3, the J gene TRBJ2-2; 8 bases align to TRBD1. The CDR3 spans 15 residues. Germline assignment: CDR1 SGHNT and CDR2 YENEEA. The V gene end was trimmed by 6 bases and the J gene end by 1 base; junction bases not matched to a gene: 4. CDR3 residues: CASSPGTGNTGELFF. The CDR3, as DNA: TGTGCCAGCAGTCCCGGGACAGGGAACACCGGGGAGCTGTTTTTT.

This clone was seen a few times. This sequence joins TRBV19 and TRBJ1-5; D might be TRBD1 (5 bases). Trimming stripped 9 bases from V and 1 base from J, with 7 bases between. The CDR3 spans 12 residues. CDR1 is LNHDA and CDR2 is SQIVND in the germline V gene (reference sequence). The CDR3 nucleotides are TGTGCCAGCGGGGGAAGCAATCAGCCCCAGCATTTT. Translating it yields CASGGSNQPQHF.

J is TRBJ2-5 and V is TRBV5-1, with TRBD1 matching over 8 bases. V shed 4 bases, J shed 3 bases, and the junction held 8 bases outside the gene matches. Germline V CDR1 and CDR2: SGHRS, YFSETQ. CDR3 length: 15 residues. The CDR3 coding sequence is TGCGCCAGCAGCCCTGGACAGGGATGGGAAGAGACCCAGTACTTC. It encodes CASSPGQGWEETQYF.

This clone was found a few times. This chain joins TRBV30 and TRBJ2-5; tentative D call: TRBD2 (6 bases). Trimming took off 1 base at V and 2 bases at J, with 11 bases between the two ends. Germline CDR1 reads GTSNPN; CDR2 reads SVGIG (reference sequence). CDR3 size: 14 residues. The CDR3 DNA reads as TGTGCCTGGAGTGCCCCGCGGGGTCAAGAGACCCAGTACTTC. This sequence encodes CAWSAPRGQETQYF.

The rearrangement uses TRBV28 and TRBJ2-1, with TRBD1 matching over 8 bases. The ends lost 4 bases at V and 3 bases at J; junction bases unmatched: 5. Germline lookup yields CDR1 MDHEN and CDR2 SYDVKM. The length of the CDR3 is 15 residues. CDR3 sequence: CASSSVGQDYNEQFF. CDR3 nucleotides: TGTGCCAGCAGTTCCGTGGGACAGGACTACAATGAGCAGTTCTTC.

This chain uses TRBV5-1 with TRBJ2-7, with a possible D match to TRBD2 (5 bases). V lost 6 bases and J lost 4, with 17 bases in between. The CDR3 covers 14 residues. CDR1 and CDR2 (germline): SGHRS, YFSETQ. The CDR3 loop reads CASTKFSATYEQYF. The DNA for the CDR3 is TGCGCCAGCACCAAGTTTAGCGCAACTTACGAGCAGTACTTC.

The chain employs TRBV10-3 and TRBJ2-7, with 7 positions matching TRBD1. V was clipped by 2 bases and J by 3 bases; unmatched bases: 4. CDR3 length: 14 amino acids. CDR1 is ENHRY and CDR2 is SYGVKD in the germline V gene. The CDR3 DNA reads TGTGCCATCAGTGAGCCCGGGACAGTCTACGAGCAGTACTTC. Its translation is CAISEPGTVYEQYF.

V usage is TRBV27 and J usage is TRBJ2-5; the match to TRBD1 covers 10 bases. The CDR3 has 15 residues. The ends lost 6 bases at V and 1 base at J; junction bases unmatched: 5. Germline CDR1 MNHEY, CDR2 SMNVEV (reference sequence). This CDR3 reads CASSRRTGGQETQYF. The CDR3, as DNA: TGTGCCAGCAGCCGACGGACAGGGGGCCAAGAGACCCAGTACTTC.

The chain recombines TRBV27 with TRBJ1-1, with unresolved D. The CDR3 is 14 amino acids. Germline values: CDR1 MNHEY, CDR2 SMNVEV (reference sequence). Trimming stripped 5 bases from V and 10 bases from J, with 20 bases between. CDR3 residues: CASSRPGRPEGAFF. CDR3 coding DNA: TGTGCCAGCAGTAGGCCGGGAAGGCCTGAAGGAGCTTTCTTT.

CDR3 amino acids: CASSVGGSNQPQHF. For the CDR3, the DNA is TGTGCCAGCAGCGTTGGAGGGTCCAATCAGCCCCAGCATTTT. The chain couples TRBV9 to TRBJ1-5; D is ambiguous. The germline V gene has CDR1 SGDLS and CDR2 YYNGEE. Trimming left V 2 bases short and J 3 bases short, with 9 bases between. The CDR3 consists of 14 residues.

The chain is built from TRBV19 and TRBJ1-4, with D unresolved. Trimming took 4 bases from V and 3 from J, leaving 12 bases between them. This CDR3 contains 15 residues. Germline V gene sequence: CDR1 LNHDA, CDR2 SQIVND (reference sequence). The CDR3 spells CASSNRGSANEKLFF. The CDR3 coding sequence is TGTGCCAGTAGTAATCGGGGATCGGCTAATGAAAAACTGTTTTTT. Full variable domain (outside the CDR3, taken from reference TRBV19 and TRBJ1-4): DGGITQSPKYLFRKEGQNVTLSCEQNLNHDAMYWYRQDPGQGLRLIYYSQIVNDFQKGDIAEGYSVSREKKESFPLTVTSAQKNPTAFYLCASSNRGSANEKLFFGSGTQLSVL.

This chain uses TRBV7-9 with TRBJ1-2; 7 bases match TRBD1. The CDR3 length is 14 residues. Germline V gene data show CDR1 as SEHNR and CDR2 as FQNEAQ (reference sequence). V lost 1 base, J lost 8 bases, and 7 bases stayed unmatched. As DNA, the CDR3 is TGTGCCAGCAGCTTAGTTGAGGGGGCGAGGGGCTACACCTTC. This gives the protein CASSLVEGARGYTF.

The chain links TRBV5-1 to TRBJ2-7; TRBD2 matches at 11 bases. With 4 bases clipped from V and 2 bases from J, the junction kept 8 bases outside the gene matches. The CDR3 loop spans 16 amino acids. Germline V CDR1 and CDR2: SGHRS, YFSETQ. CDR3 DNA: TGCGCCAGCAGCAACCCGACTAGCGGGGACACCTACGAGCAGTACTTC. Its protein product is CASSNPTSGDTYEQYF.